One sample yielded the 25 T cell receptor beta chains listed below, sequenced in a study of blood T cell repertoires in COVID-19. Repertoires were generated with immunoSEQ multiplex PCR, while TCRdb's copy carries only in-frame clones and drops some. Of over 200,000 clones in the sample, 85% to 90% were seen once. The sample was PBMCs or T cells enriched from blood (not recorded which). Receptor source: a man under 40 who had recovered from COVID-19.

The rearrangement uses TRBV4-3 and TRBJ1-6, with a weak D call TRBD1 (6 bases). The length of the CDR3 is 15 residues. Germline lookup yields CDR1 LGHNA and CDR2 YSLEER. Trimming removed 0 bases from V and 5 bases from J, with 8 bases in between. The CDR3 nucleotides are TGCGCCAGCAGCCAAGAGTGGGGGCATAATTCACCCCTCCACTTT. Amino acid sequence: CASSQEWGHNSPLHF.

This chain connects TRBV7-2 to TRBJ1-5, with D uncertain. CDR1 and CDR2 from the germline V gene are SGHTA and FQGNSA. Trimming took off 1 base at V and 7 bases at J, with 11 bases between the two ends. CDR3 length: 14 amino acids. The CDR3 reads CASSLVGRGQPQHF. In DNA form, the CDR3 reads TGTGCCAGCAGCTTAGTCGGCAGAGGGCAGCCCCAGCATTTT.

V and J are TRBV12-5 and TRBJ2-3; 9 bases map to TRBD2. Germline CDR1 and CDR2: LGHNT and FRNRAP. The CDR3 extends over 14 amino acids. The V segment lost 6 bases and the J segment 3 bases; nucleotides outside the gene matches: 4. The CDR3 loop reads CASGLGLATDTQYF. The CDR3 region has the DNA TGTGCTAGTGGATTAGGACTAGCGACAGATACGCAGTATTTT.

The J gene is TRBJ1-2, the V gene TRBV5-1, with TRBD1 identical over 7 bases. This CDR3 comprises 14 residues. Germline trimming cut 5 bases from V and 0 bases from J; bases unmatched to any gene: 4. Per the germline V gene, CDR1 is SGHRS and CDR2 is YFSETQ. CDR3 nucleotides: TGCGCCAGCAGGATGGGACAGACTAACTATGGCTACACCTTC. As protein: CASRMGQTNYGYTF.

The V call is TRBV5-5, the J call TRBJ1-6; perhaps TRBD1 as D (5 bases). This CDR3 is 17 amino acids long. CDR1 is SGHKS, CDR2 YYEKEE, per germline (reference sequence). V was clipped by 1 base and J by 7 bases, with 18 bases between them. The CDR3 DNA follows: TGTGCCAGCAGCTTGCGCGGGGCCGGAGACTTAAATTCACCCCTCCACTTT. Its protein is CASSLRGAGDLNSPLHF.

The chain couples TRBV30 to TRBJ2-7; D might be TRBD2 (5 bases). The CDR3 runs 17 residues. The V end was cut by 2 bases, the J end by 7 bases, with 27 bases between. In germline, CDR1 is GTSNPN, CDR2 SVGIG (reference sequence). CDR3 amino acids: CAWSSSGLDRGRREQYF. CDR3 sequence (DNA): TGTGCCTGGAGTTCGTCCGGACTGGACCGAGGGCGTCGTGAGCAGTACTTC.

The V and J genes are TRBV5-4 and TRBJ2-5; 9 bases fit TRBD1. CDR1 is SGHNT and CDR2 is YYREEE in the germline V gene (reference sequence). Trimming cost V 0 bases and J 4 bases; bases outside gene matches: 4. The CDR3 extends over 15 amino acids. CDR3 nucleotide sequence: TGTGCCAGCAGCTTGGGGGGACAGGGCCCAGAGACCCAGTACTTC. Translating gives CASSLGGQGPETQYF.

The chain combines TRBV10-2 with TRBJ2-7, with D possibly being TRBD1 (6 bases). The CDR3 covers 14 residues. The germline CDR1 and CDR2 sequences are WSHSY and SAAADI. Deletions cut 4 bases from V and 2 bases from J, with 12 bases between. CDR3 sequence reads: CASSAVKGAYEQYF. The CDR3 region has the DNA TGCGCCAGCAGTGCGGTAAAGGGGGCCTACGAGCAGTACTTC.

This chain connects TRBV18 to TRBJ1-2; weak D call: TRBD1 (5 bases). V lost 3 bases, J lost 8 bases, and 19 bases lay in between. CDR1 and CDR2 (germline): KGHSH, LQKENI. The CDR3 runs to 15 residues. The CDR3 spells CASSPPWGGSRGYTF. CDR3 in DNA: TGTGCCAGCTCACCGCCGTGGGGGGGGTCGAGGGGCTACACCTTC.

V gene TRBV29-1 combines with J gene TRBJ2-1; 11 bases are shared with TRBD2. This CDR3 comprises 17 residues. The germline gives CDR1 SQVTM, CDR2 ANQGSEA. V gave up 1 base and J gave up 4 bases; unmatched junction bases: 9. CDR3: CSVEGASGRRVYNEQFF. Here the CDR3 DNA reads TGCAGCGTTGAAGGGGCTAGCGGGAGGAGGGTTTACAATGAGCAGTTCTTC.

This chain joins TRBV3-1 (or the pseudogene TRBV3-2) and TRBJ2-5; D perhaps matches TRBD2 (5 bases). Germline V CDR1 and CDR2: LGHDT, YNNKEL (reference sequence). The CDR3 extends over 16 amino acids. The ends were cut back, 6 bases at V and 1 base at J, with 18 bases in the middle. This CDR3 is CASRRAAGPFQETQYF. In nucleotides, the CDR3 is TGTGCCAGCAGGAGGGCTGCGGGCCCGTTCCAAGAGACCCAGTACTTC.

This rearrangement joins TRBV20-1 to TRBJ1-5, with TRBD1 identical over 7 bases. The CDR3 contains 11 residues. J was trimmed by 11 bases and V by 5 bases; bases with no gene match: 6. The germline V gene encodes CDR1 DFQATT and CDR2 SNEGSKA (reference sequence). CDR3 protein: CSAGTEQSQHF. CDR3 nucleotide sequence: TGCAGTGCTGGGACAGAACAGTCCCAGCATTTT.

The chain carries TRBV24-1 and TRBJ1-2, with D perhaps TRBD1 (6 bases). The CDR3 spans 14 residues. Germline values: CDR1 KGHDR, CDR2 SFDVKD. Trimming shortened V by 0 bases and J by 7 bases, and 11 bases separated the two germline ends. The CDR3 here is CATSDLEGEGGYTF. CDR3 sequence (DNA): TGTGCCACCAGTGATTTGGAGGGGGAGGGTGGCTACACCTTC.

The chain is built from TRBV7-9 and TRBJ2-6; D uncertain. Trimming took 5 bases from V and 2 from J, leaving 13 bases between them. The CDR3 covers 16 residues. The germline V gene encodes CDR1 SEHNR and CDR2 FQNEAQ (reference sequence). The CDR3 DNA is TGTGCCAGCAGCGCCCGCTGGAGAACTGGGGCCAACGTCCTGACTTTC. Translated: CASSARWRTGANVLTF. Supplemented by reference TRBV7-9 and TRBJ2-6, the full variable domain reads DTGVSQNPRHKITKRGQNVTFRCDPISEHNRLYWYRQTLGQGPEFLTYFQNEAQLEKSRLLSDRFSAERPKGSFSTLEIQRTEQGDSAMYLCASSARWRTGANVLTFGAGSRLTVL.

The CDR3 sequence is CAISDDGLYTEAFF. The CDR3 nucleotides read TGTGCCATCAGTGACGACGGACTTTACACTGAAGCTTTCTTT. The V and J genes are TRBV10-3 and TRBJ1-1; D call uncertain. V lost 3 bases and J lost 3, with 11 bases in between. Germline V gives CDR1 ENHRY, CDR2 SYGVKD. The CDR3 sequence is 14 residues long.

This rearrangement joins TRBV5-8 to TRBJ2-7, with 9 bases that match TRBD1. Germline V gene lookup returns CDR1 SGHTS and CDR2 YDEGEE. The CDR3 loop spans 14 amino acids. After removal of 4 bases from V and 4 bases from J, the junction contained 6 bases not matched to a gene. Here the CDR3 reads CASSRTQGAYEQYF. In DNA, the CDR3 is TGTGCCAGCAGCCGAACACAGGGGGCATACGAGCAGTACTTC.

V and J are TRBV19 and TRBJ1-5; D is perhaps TRBD1 (5 bases). The CDR3 has 18 residues. CDR1 LNHDA and CDR2 SQIVND come from the germline V gene (reference sequence). V lost 1 base to trimming and J lost 4 bases, with 20 bases between them. The CDR3: CASSIGNGRAQGNQPQHF. CDR3 DNA sequence: TGTGCCAGTAGTATAGGAAATGGCAGGGCCCAAGGGAATCAGCCCCAGCATTTT. Variable domain in full (rest from reference TRBV19 and TRBJ1-5): DGGITQSPKYLFRKEGQNVTLSCEQNLNHDAMYWYRQDPGQGLRLIYYSQIVNDFQKGDIAEGYSVSREKKESFPLTVTSAQKNPTAFYLCASSIGNGRAQGNQPQHFGDGTRLSIL.

The J gene is TRBJ1-2, the V gene TRBV4-2, with no clear D. Germline assignment: CDR1 LGHNA and CDR2 YNFKEQ. This CDR3 region has 16 residues. V gave up 0 bases and J gave up 7 bases, with 18 bases separating them. The CDR3 region has the DNA TGTGCCAGCAGCCAAGAGGTGAGAGGCCGCTTCGGTGGCTACACCTTC. It codes for CASSQEVRGRFGGYTF.

The chain carries TRBV6-2 or TRBV6-3 and TRBJ1-6; 10 positions agree with TRBD1. Germline V gene sequence: CDR1 MNHEY, CDR2 SVGEGT. V shed 5 bases and J 6 bases; nucleotides not matched to a gene: 13. The CDR3 totals 18 residues. This chain's CDR3 is CASSHLPDRGQPNSPLHF. As DNA, the CDR3 is TGTGCCAGCAGTCACCTCCCAGACAGGGGGCAACCTAATTCACCCCTCCACTTT.

DNA for the CDR3: TGTGCCATCAGTGAGCCGAAGGGACTAGCGGGAGCAGACGAGCAGTTCTTC. Protein: CAISEPKGLAGADEQFF. V and J are TRBV10-3 and TRBJ2-1, with TRBD2 identical over 14 bases. Germline loops: CDR1 ENHRY, CDR2 SYGVKD. The CDR3 length is 17 residues. Trimming cost V 2 bases and J 10 bases; bases outside gene matches: 10.

V is TRBV7-8 and J is TRBJ1-3; 8 bases are shared with TRBD1. Germline V lookup: CDR1 SGHVS, CDR2 FQNEAQ. V shed 5 bases and J 2 bases; nucleotides not matched to a gene: 2. The CDR3 sequence is 14 residues long. The CDR3 loop is CASSPGQAGNTIYF. The CDR3 DNA reads as TGTGCCAGCAGCCCGGGACAGGCTGGAAACACCATATATTTT.

This chain uses TRBV5-1 with TRBJ1-2; D not resolved. CDR3 size: 14 residues. With 1 base removed from V and 3 bases from J, the gap between germline ends came to 10 bases. Germline CDR1 and CDR2: SGHRS and YFSETQ. CDR3 protein: CASSLYSGDYGYTF. CDR3 nucleotides: TGCGCCAGCAGCTTGTACAGTGGCGACTATGGCTACACCTTC.

This chain connects TRBV28 to TRBJ2-7; 8 nucleotides align to TRBD1. V trimming: 2 bases; J trimming: 0 bases; junction bases outside the gene matches: 0. Germline loops: CDR1 MDHEN, CDR2 SYDVKM. CDR3 length: 14 amino acids. The CDR3 spells CASSLQGASYEQYF. For the CDR3, the DNA is TGTGCCAGCAGTTTACAGGGGGCCTCCTACGAGCAGTACTTC.

The sample holds one count of this clone. The chain is built from TRBV3-1 (or the pseudogene TRBV3-2) and TRBJ2-7, with 11 bases matching TRBD2. Per germline, CDR1 LGHDT and CDR2 YNNKEL (reference sequence). V was clipped by 3 bases and J by 7 bases; unmatched bases: 11. The CDR3 sequence is 16 residues long. The chain's CDR3 is CASSQGLAETFWEQYF. The CDR3 region has the DNA TGTGCCAGCAGCCAGGGACTAGCGGAGACGTTTTGGGAGCAGTACTTC.

This sequence joins TRBV27 and TRBJ2-6; no clear D gene. CDR1 is MNHEY, CDR2 SMNVEV, per germline (reference sequence). Trimming cost V 3 bases and J 0 bases, with 9 bases left between them. The CDR3 length is 16 residues. The CDR3: CASSFGRISGANVLTF. CDR3 coding DNA: TGTGCCAGCAGTTTCGGCAGGATCTCTGGGGCCAACGTCCTGACTTTC.